This T cell receptor (beta chain) was recovered during a study of blood T cell repertoires in COVID-19. Study-wide context: The United States, Italy and Spain supplied acute and convalescent COVID-19 samples. In each case, the material was cDNA or gDNA derived from T cells, B-cell-depleted T cells, or PBMCs.

How the authors handled the data: Estimation of nucleated cell counts was performed using reference gene primer amplification. Assay: immunoSEQ multiplex PCR; the TCRdb copy retains only in-frame clones and omits some. V and J calls and clone size are those listed in that table; D and trimming were worked out from the DNA. The table shows about 83,000 clones, with roughly 86% occurring only once. Sequencing was done on a sample of peripheral blood. The source is a man aged 45-60 years with active COVID-19.

Here the CDR3 DNA reads TGCGCCAGCAGCCCTCCGGCAGGTCGGTTTTCTGAAGCTTTCTTT. It yields the protein CASSPPAGRFSEAFF. The chain joins TRBV4-1 to TRBJ1-1, with D uncertain. Per germline, CDR1 MGHRA and CDR2 YSYEKL. Trimming left V 4 bases short and J 6 bases short, with 18 bases between. This CDR3 contains 15 residues.